This T cell receptor beta chain stems from a study of shared clonotypes between healthy human individuals. Concerning this clone itself: Its antigen is still unknown. No DNA is shown, since the ends of the CDR3 on it are uncertain; the CDR3 is the one TCRdb lists.

General study results and limits: Estimated richness values were generally larger in naive subsets than in memory subsets.

Germline CDR1 WNHNN, CDR2 SYGVQD (reference sequence). The CDR3 sequence runs 14 residues, both termini included. This was a deep-level run. Only in-frame clones appear in the TCRdb table, and some are missing; sequencing was by immunoSEQ multiplex PCR. The profile shows 1,500,000 or so clones, roughly 97% of them singletons. Subsets obtained from CD4+ cells comprised CD45RA+ naive and CD45RA-negative memory cells. Sequenced material: naive CD4+ T cells sorted from blood. Subset indicated: CD45RA+ positively selected. The J gene is TRBJ2-1, the V gene TRBV10-1. This clonotype was obtained from a man younger than 45 in good health. The CDR3: CASSESSLDNEQFF.